This T cell receptor beta chain was identified during a study of cytomegalovirus exposure and HLA in healthy donors. Turning to the study itself: The roughly 120 million unique TCR beta sequences, from 150 million to 200 million T cells, were found by an earlier analysis. General study results and limits: In an earlier analysis, about 87% or about 30%: the productive usage of most TCR beta V segments.

In this sample, this clone turned up many times. The antigen remains undetermined. Primers included in the PCR were 60 Vbeta and 13 Jbeta primers. Repertoires were generated with immunoSEQ multiplex PCR, while TCRdb's copy carries only in-frame clones and drops some. The sample yields under 250,000 clones, about 80% seen once. With 4 bases clipped from V and 4 bases from J, the junction kept 0 bases outside the gene matches. CDR1 is MGHDK, CDR2 SYGVNS, per germline. This CDR3 comprises 13 residues. The sequenced sample consisted of PBMCs. This clonotype originated in a man younger than 30 in good health and CMV-seronegative. This chain links TRBV25-1 with TRBJ1-3, with TRBD1 identical over 8 bases. DNA of the CDR3: TGTGCCAGCAGTGGGACAGGGGGAAACACCATATATTTT. This encodes CASSGTGGNTIYF. Together with reference TRBV25-1 and TRBJ1-3, the CDR3 gives the full variable domain: EADIYQTPRYLVIGTGKKITLECSQTMGHDKMYWYQQDPGMELHLIHYSYGVNSTEKGDLSSESTVSRIRTEHFPLTLESARPSHTSQYLCASSGTGGNTIYFGEGSWLTVV.